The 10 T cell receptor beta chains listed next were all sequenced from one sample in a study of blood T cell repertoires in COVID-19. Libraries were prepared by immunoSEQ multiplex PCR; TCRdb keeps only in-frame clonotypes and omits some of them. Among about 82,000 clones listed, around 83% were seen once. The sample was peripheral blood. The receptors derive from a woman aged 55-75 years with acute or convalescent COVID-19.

CDR3 sequence: CASSLGVGQPQHF. The DNA for the CDR3 is TGTGCCAGCAGCTTAGGGGTGGGTCAGCCCCAGCATTTT. The rearrangement joins TRBV5-4 to TRBJ1-5, with D possibly matching TRBD1 (5 bases). CDR3 length: 13 amino acids. Germline V gives CDR1 SGHNT, CDR2 YYREEE (reference sequence). V lost 2 bases, J lost 6 bases, and 9 bases lay in between.

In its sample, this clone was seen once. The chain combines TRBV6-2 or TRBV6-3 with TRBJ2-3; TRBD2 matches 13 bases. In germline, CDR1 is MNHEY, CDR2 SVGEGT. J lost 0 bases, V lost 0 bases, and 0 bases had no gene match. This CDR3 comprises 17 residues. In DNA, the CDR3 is TGTGCCAGCAGTTACTCGACTAGCGGGGGGAGCACAGATACGCAGTATTTT. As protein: CASSYSTSGGSTDTQYF.

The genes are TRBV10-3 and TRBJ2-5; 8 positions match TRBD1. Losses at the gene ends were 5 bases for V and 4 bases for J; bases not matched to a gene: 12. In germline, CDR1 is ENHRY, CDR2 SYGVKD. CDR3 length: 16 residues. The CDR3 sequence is CAISPSGTGAGETQYF. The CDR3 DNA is TGTGCCATCAGTCCCTCCGGGACAGGAGCGGGAGAGACCCAGTACTTC.

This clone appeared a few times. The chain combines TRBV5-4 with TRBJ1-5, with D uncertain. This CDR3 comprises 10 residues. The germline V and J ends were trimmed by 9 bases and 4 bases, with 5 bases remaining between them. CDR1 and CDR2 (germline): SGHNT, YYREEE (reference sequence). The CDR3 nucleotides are TGTGCCACCATTAATCAGCCCCAGCATTTT. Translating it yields CATINQPQHF.

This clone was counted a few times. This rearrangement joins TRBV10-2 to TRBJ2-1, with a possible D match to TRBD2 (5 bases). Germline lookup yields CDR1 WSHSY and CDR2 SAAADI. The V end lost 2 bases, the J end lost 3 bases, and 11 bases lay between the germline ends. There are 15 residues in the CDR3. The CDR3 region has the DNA TGCGCCAGCAGTGAGAGGGCGGGCTACTACAATGAGCAGTTCTTC. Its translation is CASSERAGYYNEQFF.

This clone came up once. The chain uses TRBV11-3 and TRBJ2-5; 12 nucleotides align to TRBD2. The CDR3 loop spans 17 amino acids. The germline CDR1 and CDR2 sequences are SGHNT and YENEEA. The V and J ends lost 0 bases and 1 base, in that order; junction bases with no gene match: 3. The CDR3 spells CASSLDLLAGGQETQYF. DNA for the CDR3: TGTGCCAGCAGCTTAGATCTACTAGCGGGAGGCCAAGAGACCCAGTACTTC.

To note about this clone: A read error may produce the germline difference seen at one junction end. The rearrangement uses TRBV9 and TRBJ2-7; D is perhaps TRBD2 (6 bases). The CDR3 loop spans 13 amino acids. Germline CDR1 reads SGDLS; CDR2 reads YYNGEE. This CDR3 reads CASSVVSGGTHNF. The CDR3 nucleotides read TGTGCCAGCAGCGTAGTATCGGGCGGGACTCACAACTTC.

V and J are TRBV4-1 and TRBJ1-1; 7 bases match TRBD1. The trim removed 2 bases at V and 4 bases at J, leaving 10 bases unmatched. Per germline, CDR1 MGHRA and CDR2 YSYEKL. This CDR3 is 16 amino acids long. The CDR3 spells CASSQPLRGIPTEAFF. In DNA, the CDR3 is TGCGCCAGCAGCCAACCGCTCAGGGGGATCCCCACTGAAGCTTTCTTT.

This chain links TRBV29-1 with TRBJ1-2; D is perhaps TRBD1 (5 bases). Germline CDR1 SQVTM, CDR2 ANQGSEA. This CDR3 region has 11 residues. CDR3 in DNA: TGCAGTAGTGGGCAGGGAAACGGCTACACCTTC. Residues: CSSGQGNGYTF. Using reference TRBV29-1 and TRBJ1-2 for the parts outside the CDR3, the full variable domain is SAVISQKPSRDICQRGTSLTIQCQVDSQVTMMFWYRQQPGQSLTLIATANQGSEATYESGFVIDKFPISRPNLTFSTLTVSNMSPEDSSIYLCSSGQGNGYTFGSGTRLTVV.

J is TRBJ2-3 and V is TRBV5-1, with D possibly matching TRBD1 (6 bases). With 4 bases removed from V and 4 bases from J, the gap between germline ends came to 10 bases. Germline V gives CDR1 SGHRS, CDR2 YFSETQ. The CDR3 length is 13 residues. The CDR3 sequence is CASSKQGSDTQYF. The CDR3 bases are TGCGCCAGCAGCAAGCAGGGGTCAGATACGCAGTATTTT.